This TCR beta chain was documented in a study of T cells in Graves' hyperthyroidism and ophthalmopathy. RNA transcripts provided the source from which TCR beta CDR3 regions were amplified. First-round RT-PCR with HTBI primers amplified the TCR CDR3 region. TCRdb processed the multiplex PCR reads anew with MiXCR; each CDR3 protein has one entry. The sample has approximately 370,000 distinct CDR3 sequences, approximately 18% seen once. Germline V lookup: CDR1 PRHDT, CDR2 FYEKMQ (reference sequence). CDR3 length: 15 amino acids. Unmatched junction bases numbered 8, after V lost 5 bases and J lost 6 bases. The table lists this clonotype with many counts.

The TCR was taken from a woman aged 25-40 years with Graves' hyperthyroidism that later progressed to Graves' ophthalmopathy. The chain uses TRBV13 and TRBJ2-5; TRBD1 matches 11 bases. The sample consisted of blood. The CDR3 loop reads CASSPQGTGGKTQYF. CDR3 DNA sequence: TGTGCCAGCAGCCCACAAGGGACAGGGGGAAAGACCCAGTACTTC.